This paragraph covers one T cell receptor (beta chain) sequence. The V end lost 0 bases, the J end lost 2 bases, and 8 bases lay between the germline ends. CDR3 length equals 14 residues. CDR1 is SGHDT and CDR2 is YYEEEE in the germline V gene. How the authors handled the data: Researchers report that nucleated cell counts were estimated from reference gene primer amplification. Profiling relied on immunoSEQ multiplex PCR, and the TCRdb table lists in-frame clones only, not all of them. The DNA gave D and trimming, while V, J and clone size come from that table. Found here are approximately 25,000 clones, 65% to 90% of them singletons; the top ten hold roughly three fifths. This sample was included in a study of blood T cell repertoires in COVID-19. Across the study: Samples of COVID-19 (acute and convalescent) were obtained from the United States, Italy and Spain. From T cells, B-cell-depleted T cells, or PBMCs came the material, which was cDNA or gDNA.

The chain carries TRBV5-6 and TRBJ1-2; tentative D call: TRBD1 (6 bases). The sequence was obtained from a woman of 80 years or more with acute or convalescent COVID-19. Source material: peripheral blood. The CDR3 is CASSLGQGNYGYTF. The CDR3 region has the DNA TGTGCCAGCAGCTTGGGTCAGGGGAACTATGGCTACACCTTC.